These 32 T cell receptor beta chains were all obtained from the same sample, sequenced in a study of post-analysis software for immune sequencing data. Study results and caveats: TRBV5-6, TRBV5-1 and TRBV20-1 were among five TRBV segments more frequent in patients than controls.

For these TCRs, the target antigens are not known. Libraries were made from TCR beta cDNA, and they carried unique molecular identifiers. One entry per CDR3 protein, called by TCRdb with MiXCR from the PCR reads. The sample has roughly 800,000 distinct CDR3 sequences; approximately 30% are singletons. Sequenced input: blood. Source of these receptors: a girl aged 5 to 17 with multiple sclerosis.

At least ten counts were recorded for this clonotype. The V and J genes are TRBV10-3 and TRBJ2-7, with D maybe TRBD2 (5 bases). This CDR3 has 15 amino acids. Germline values: CDR1 ENHRY, CDR2 SYGVKD. The ends were cut back, 7 bases at V and 1 base at J, with 17 bases in the middle. The CDR3 protein is CAIMGGAERSYEQYF. Here the CDR3 DNA reads TGTGCCATCATGGGTGGAGCGGAACGATCCTACGAGCAGTACTTC.

V is TRBV28 and J is TRBJ2-1; 8 bases map to TRBD2. CDR1 MDHEN and CDR2 SYDVKM come from the germline V gene. The CDR3 sequence is 15 residues long. J was trimmed by 8 bases and V by 5 bases; bases with no gene match: 11. The CDR3 DNA sequence: TGTGCCAGCAGTCGTAGGAGGTCGGGGGGGGATGAGCAGTTCTTC. It encodes CASSRRRSGGDEQFF. The whole variable domain, filled in from reference TRBV28 and TRBJ2-1, reads DVKVTQSSRYLVKRTGEKVFLECVQDMDHENMFWYRQDPGLGLRLIYFSYDVKMKEKGDIPEGYSVSREKKERFSLILESASTNQTSMYLCASSRRRSGGDEQFFGPGTRLTVL.

This clonotype was observed a few times. V gene TRBV7-2 combines with J gene TRBJ2-7, with 10 nucleotides matching TRBD1. The J call is doubtful: the DNA matches TRBJ2-5 better. CDR1 is SGHTA, CDR2 FQGNSA, per germline. This CDR3 contains 16 residues. Here the CDR3 reads CASSTETGGWGETQYF. DNA of the CDR3: TGTGCCAGCAGCACCGAGACAGGGGGCTGGGGGGAGACCCAGTACTTC.

CDR3 DNA: TGTGCCAGCCGGAATATTAGGGACAGGCAGAAAAATTCAGATACGCAGTATTTT. This encodes CASRNIRDRQKNSDTQYF. The chain joins TRBV11-2 to TRBJ2-3, with 8 bases that match TRBD1. The V segment lost 8 bases and the J segment 4 bases; nucleotides outside the gene matches: 20. Germline assignment: CDR1 SGHAT and CDR2 FQNNGV. The CDR3 is 18 residues long.

J is TRBJ2-3 and V is TRBV7-2; 7 bases are a match to TRBD2. Per germline, CDR1 SGHTA and CDR2 FQGNSA. The CDR3 length is 17 residues. Trimming at V came to 2 bases and at J to 5 bases, leaving 13 bases not matched to a gene. CDR3 loop: CASSLSPSGLFGDTQYF. In DNA, the CDR3 is TGTGCCAGCAGCTTATCTCCTAGCGGCCTTTTTGGAGATACGCAGTATTTT.

This chain links TRBV7-9 with TRBJ2-7, with 7 bases matching TRBD2. This CDR3 has 14 residues. Germline CDR1 and CDR2: SEHNR and FQNEAQ (reference sequence). Losses at the gene ends were 4 bases for V and 7 bases for J; bases not matched to a gene: 10. DNA of the CDR3: TGTGCCAGCAGCTGTTGGGGGGAGGGCGATGAGCAGTACTTC. Amino acids: CASSCWGEGDEQYF.

The chain combines TRBV7-9 with TRBJ1-2; D call uncertain. The CDR3 runs 14 residues. V gave up 0 bases and J gave up 4 bases, with 9 bases separating them. From germline, CDR1 is SEHNR and CDR2 FQNEAQ (reference sequence). Written as DNA, the CDR3 is TGTGCCAGCAGCTTAGCGACCCCCCTCTATGGCTACACCTTC. This translates into CASSLATPLYGYTF.

The V and J genes are TRBV3-1 and TRBJ2-5; 8 bases align to TRBD2. The J call may be mistaken, given a closer DNA end match to TRBJ2-7. The CDR3 loop spans 17 amino acids. Germline values: CDR1 LGHDT, CDR2 YNNKEL (reference sequence). CDR3 in DNA: TGTGCCAGCAGCCGAGGGCTTAGCGGGGCTCGTGCGTACGAGCAGTACTTC. Translated, it gives CASSRGLSGARAYEQYF.

The chain is built from TRBV29-1 and TRBJ2-1; 8 nucleotides line up with TRBD1. Trimming took 6 bases from V and 2 from J; bases not matched to a gene: 6. Germline loops: CDR1 SQVTM, CDR2 ANQGSEA. The length of the CDR3 is 14 residues. This CDR3 is CSVMDRAAYNEQFF. The CDR3 nucleotides are TGCAGCGTGATGGACAGGGCCGCCTACAATGAGCAGTTCTTC.

V is TRBV7-9 and J is TRBJ2-5; TRBD1 matches at 9 bases. Trimming at V came to 7 bases and at J to 2 bases, leaving 5 bases not matched to a gene. This CDR3 has 14 amino acids. CDR1 and CDR2 (germline): SEHNR, FQNEAQ (reference sequence). The DNA of the CDR3 is TGTGCCAGCAACAAGGACAGGGGTCAAGAGACCCAGTACTTC. Translating gives CASNKDRGQETQYF.

This clonotype appeared a few times. The chain uses TRBV7-2 and TRBJ2-5, with 11 bases fitting TRBD2. CDR3 length: 18 residues. Per germline, CDR1 SGHTA and CDR2 FQGNSA. V shed 1 base, J shed 1 base, and the junction held 8 bases outside the gene matches. CDR3 in DNA: TGTGCCAGCAGCTTAGATGTGGGACTAGCGGTTATCCAAGAGACCCAGTACTTC. Protein: CASSLDVGLAVIQETQYF.

This clonotype was detected only a few times. The chain's CDR3 is CSVVALGLGDTQYF. The CDR3 DNA is TGCAGCGTTGTCGCTCTTGGGCTCGGGGATACGCAGTATTTT. J is TRBJ2-3 and V is TRBV29-1; D gene uncertain. The germline CDR1 and CDR2 sequences are SQVTM and ANQGSEA. V lost 4 bases to trimming and J lost 6 bases, with 17 bases between them. The CDR3 sequence is 14 residues long.

This clonotype was counted a few times. The chain joins TRBV29-1 to TRBJ1-2; TRBD1 might be the D (6 bases). CDR3 length: 15 amino acids. The ends were cut back, 0 bases at V and 5 bases at J, with 16 bases in the middle. The germline gives CDR1 SQVTM, CDR2 ANQGSEA. The CDR3 region is CSVEDRGGTGYGYTF. The CDR3 DNA follows: TGCAGCGTTGAAGATCGTGGGGGCACAGGGTATGGCTACACCTTC.

This chain links TRBV28 with TRBJ2-3; 10 nucleotides agree with TRBD2. The CDR3 loop spans 16 amino acids. V trimming: 6 bases; J trimming: 1 base; junction bases outside the gene matches: 7. CDR1 and CDR2 (germline): MDHEN, SYDVKM. This CDR3 reads CASRMILAGRTDTQYF. The CDR3 region has the DNA TGTGCCAGCAGAATGATACTAGCGGGGCGCACAGATACGCAGTATTTT.

The rearrangement uses TRBV9 and TRBJ1-1; possibly TRBD1 for D (5 bases). Trimming shortened V by 0 bases and J by 5 bases, and 20 bases separated the two germline ends. Germline lookup yields CDR1 SGDLS and CDR2 YYNGEE. This CDR3 spans 17 amino acids. The CDR3 DNA sequence: TGTGCCAGCAGCGTAGCCCCCGGTAGGGGAACTGTTACTGAAGCTTTCTTT. As protein: CASSVAPGRGTVTEAFF.

As concerns this clonotype: Relative to the germline gene, one junction end is altered; a read error may explain this. The V and J genes are TRBV5-1 and TRBJ1-1; TRBD1 is a possible D gene (5 bases). From germline, CDR1 is SGHRS and CDR2 YFSETQ. CDR3 length equals 15 residues. In DNA form, the CDR3 reads TGCACCAGCAGCGGGCCGGGACGGATGAACACTGAAGCTTTCTTT. It translates to CTSSGPGRMNTEAFF.

This clonotype was counted once. Sequence at one end of the junction differs from germline and may be a read error. The rearrangement links TRBV7-6 to TRBJ2-7; either TRBD1 or TRBD2 may fit D (5 bases each). Per the germline V gene, CDR1 is SGHVS and CDR2 is FNYEAQ. This CDR3 is built from 14 residues. In nucleotides, the CDR3 is TGTGCCAGCAGCCTTGGGGCCGGCGGGTACGAGCGGTACTTC. Protein: CASSLGAGGYERYF.

The J gene is TRBJ2-2, the V gene TRBV5-1; tentatively, D is TRBD2 (6 bases). CDR1 is SGHRS and CDR2 is YFSETQ in the germline V gene. The CDR3 length is 16 residues. The V end was cut by 0 bases, the J end by 0 bases, with 9 bases between. The CDR3 sequence is CASSLGGTSNTGELFF. The CDR3 DNA reads TGCGCCAGCAGCTTGGGTGGGACTTCGAACACCGGGGAGCTGTTTTTT.

The rearrangement joins TRBV20-1 to TRBJ2-1; no clear D. Germline V CDR1 and CDR2: DFQATT, SNEGSKA (reference sequence). This CDR3 is 12 amino acids long. With 2 bases removed from V and 5 bases from J, the gap between germline ends came to 7 bases. CDR3 sequence: CSARSRNNEQFF. CDR3 sequence (DNA): TGCAGTGCTAGAAGCAGGAACAATGAGCAGTTCTTC.

This rearrangement joins TRBV5-1 to TRBJ2-1; D remains ambiguous. The V gene lost 0 bases and the J gene lost 9 bases, with 10 bases spanning the gap. Germline loops: CDR1 SGHRS, CDR2 YFSETQ. The CDR3 is made up of 13 amino acids. The CDR3 nucleotides are TGCGCCAGCAGCTTGGCCGACTTCCTTGAGCAGTTCTTC. Translating gives CASSLADFLEQFF.

V gene TRBV6-1 combines with J gene TRBJ2-7; 7 bases match TRBD2. This CDR3 is built from 14 residues. Germline CDR1 MNHNS, CDR2 SASEGT. Trimming at V came to 3 bases and at J to 2 bases, leaving 4 bases not matched to a gene. In nucleotides, the CDR3 is TGTGCCAGCAGTGATGGGAGGGGACCCTACGAGCAGTACTTC. This encodes CASSDGRGPYEQYF.

This clonotype has more than one count but fewer than ten. The chain carries TRBV24-1 and TRBJ2-7; D not resolved. Germline loops: CDR1 KGHDR, CDR2 SFDVKD. The germline V and J ends were trimmed by 3 bases and 3 bases, with 14 bases remaining between them. The CDR3 has 15 residues. The CDR3 nucleotides are TGTGCCACCAGTGATAATGCGAAGGGAATCTACGAGCAGTACTTC. It yields the protein CATSDNAKGIYEQYF.

This clonotype was observed at least ten times. CDR3 sequence (DNA): TGCAGTGCTAGCGTCTCAGCCCTTAACTATGGCTACACCTTC. Protein product: CSASVSALNYGYTF. V usage is TRBV20-1 and J usage is TRBJ1-2; D remains unclear. Germline CDR1 is DFQATT and CDR2 is SNEGSKA (reference sequence). The CDR3 consists of 14 residues. The V end lost 3 bases, the J end lost 1 base, and 12 bases lay between the germline ends.

This clonotype came up a few times. The chain is built from TRBV7-9 and TRBJ1-1; the D gene is possibly TRBD1 (6 bases). There are 12 residues in the CDR3. Per germline, CDR1 SEHNR and CDR2 FQNEAQ (reference sequence). V lost 1 base and J 11 bases, leaving 11 bases between the germline ends. The CDR3 loop is CASSLDRVDAFF. The CDR3 region has the DNA TGTGCCAGCAGCTTAGACAGGGTGGACGCTTTCTTT.

The J gene is TRBJ1-4, the V gene TRBV20-1; 11 bases map to TRBD1. CDR1 DFQATT and CDR2 SNEGSKA come from the germline V gene (reference sequence). CDR3 length equals 13 residues. CDR3 bases: TGCAGACCTGGGGGACAGGGGGGGGAAAAACTGTTTTTT. It codes for CRPGGQGGEKLFF.

The V call is TRBV20-1, the J call TRBJ2-3; the match to TRBD2 covers 9 bases. CDR1 is DFQATT and CDR2 is SNEGSKA in the germline V gene (reference sequence). V lost 0 bases to trimming and J lost 5 bases; unmatched junction nucleotides: 6. This CDR3 contains 15 residues. The CDR3: CSARDPRTSVDTQYF. CDR3 in DNA: TGCAGTGCTAGAGACCCGCGGACTAGCGTAGATACGCAGTATTTT.

This clonotype has a handful of counts. The V and J genes are TRBV5-1 and TRBJ2-7; TRBD1 matches 11 bases. The V gene's germline CDR1 is SGHRS and CDR2 YFSETQ. Trimming at V came to 4 bases and at J to 6 bases, leaving 6 bases not matched to a gene. The CDR3 extends over 14 amino acids. The CDR3 spells CASSILGQGGEQYF. DNA of the CDR3: TGCGCCAGCAGCATCTTGGGACAGGGGGGCGAGCAGTACTTC.

A few counts support this clonotype. The genes are TRBV6-5 and TRBJ1-2; perhaps TRBD1 as D (6 bases). The V gene lost 1 base and the J gene lost 4 bases, with 10 bases spanning the gap. The CDR3 consists of 14 residues. The V gene's germline CDR1 is MNHEY and CDR2 SVGAGI. As DNA, the CDR3 is TGTGCCAGCAGTTACTTCGGGACACCCTATGGCTACACCTTC. It specifies CASSYFGTPYGYTF.

This clonotype was seen only a few times. J is TRBJ2-1 and V is TRBV14; D remains unclear. CDR3 length: 15 amino acids. CDR1 and CDR2 (germline): SGHDN, FVKESK. Trimming pared 3 bases from V and 1 base from J, leaving 10 bases between. The CDR3 loop reads CASSQGSVSYNEQFF. The CDR3 bases are TGTGCCAGCAGCCAGGGGTCGGTGTCCTACAATGAGCAGTTCTTC.

This clonotype was picked up many times. V is TRBV6-2 or TRBV6-3 and J is TRBJ2-7; D uncertain. V was pared by 2 bases and J by 2 bases, with 10 bases between. There are 14 residues in the CDR3. Germline V gene lookup returns CDR1 MNHEY and CDR2 SVGEGT. CDR3 in amino acids: CASSYGRKTYEQYF. The CDR3 DNA reads TGTGCCAGCAGTTACGGGCGGAAAACCTACGAGCAGTACTTC.

This clonotype was found a few times. The CDR3 loop is CASTRGRDNEQFF. CDR3 DNA sequence: TGTGCCAGCACCAGGGGAAGGGACAATGAGCAGTTCTTC. This chain uses TRBV25-1 with TRBJ2-1, with D tentatively TRBD1 (6 bases). Trimming removed 7 bases from V and 5 bases from J, with 12 bases in between. From germline, CDR1 is MGHDK and CDR2 SYGVNS. The CDR3 has 13 amino acids.

The V call is TRBV20-1, the J call TRBJ2-2; no clear D. The CDR3 totals 14 residues. Trimming took 0 bases from V and 6 from J, leaving 11 bases between them. Germline V gene lookup returns CDR1 DFQATT and CDR2 SNEGSKA (reference sequence). DNA for the CDR3: TGCAGTGCTAGAGAAGGCGGTCGCGCCGGGGAGCTGTTTTTT. Its protein product is CSAREGGRAGELFF.